This T cell receptor beta chain was found in a study of control samples from healthy donors and cancer patients. Germline values: CDR1 LGHDT, CDR2 YNNKEL (reference sequence). Trimming at V came to 4 bases and at J to 5 bases, leaving 8 bases not matched to a gene. CDR3 length equals 15 residues. Sequenced by immunoSEQ multiplex PCR; TCRdb stores in-frame clones only, minus some. Here the sample spans about 170,000 clones, 85% to 95% being singletons. Material for sequencing was blood. This TCR was sampled from a woman in her sixties or seventies in good health. V gene TRBV3-1 (or the pseudogene TRBV3-2) combines with J gene TRBJ2-5; 9 positions agree with TRBD2. The chain's CDR3 is CASSPPGLAAETQYF. The CDR3 DNA sequence: TGTGCCAGCAGCCCCCCGGGACTAGCAGCGGAGACCCAGTACTTC.